The clone carrying this TCR beta chain was recorded many times. With 3 bases clipped from V and 5 bases from J, the junction kept 5 bases outside the gene matches. Germline CDR1 reads SGHRS; CDR2 reads YFSETQ. This CDR3 is built from 14 residues. This entry is derived from a study of T cells in Graves' hyperthyroidism and ophthalmopathy. Researchers amplified the TCR beta CDR3 regions from RNA transcripts. First-round RT-PCR of the TCR CDR3 relied on the HTBI primer set. TCRdb processed the multiplex PCR reads anew with MiXCR; each CDR3 protein has one entry. The sample consists of hundreds of thousands of distinct CDR3 sequences, around 14% of them appearing once.

The sample consisted of blood. The clonotype comes from a woman between 25 and 40 years old with Graves' hyperthyroidism that later progressed to Graves' ophthalmopathy. The chain employs TRBV5-1 and TRBJ2-1, with 7 bases fitting TRBD1. CDR3 coding DNA: TGCGCCAGCAGCTGGGGGACAGCCAACAATGAGCAGTTCTTC. Translating gives CASSWGTANNEQFF.